Listed here is a single T cell receptor beta chain. Its matching antigen is unknown. Germline V gene lookup returns CDR1 SGHAT and CDR2 FQNNGV. This CDR3 has 14 amino acids. Trimming took off 6 bases at V and 2 bases at J, with 14 bases between the two ends. A TCRbeta library incorporating unique molecular identifiers was prepared. TCRdb processed the PCR reads anew with MiXCR; each CDR3 protein has one entry. The table lists about 830,000 distinct CDR3 sequences, approximately 15% of them singletons. The entry originates in a study of T-cell reconstitution after alpha-beta-depleted transplantation in children. Broader study findings: From newly produced T cells came most of the T-cell counts and diversity one year after transplant.

The source of this sequence is a male patient aged 5 to 17 who had a stem cell transplant for acute lymphoblastic leukemia, so the T cells may come from the graft donor. Sequenced here: PBMCs, mostly from graft donor cells, sampled 360 days after TCRalphabeta/CD19-depleted stem cell transplant. This chain joins TRBV11-2 and TRBJ2-7, with D perhaps matching TRBD2 (6 bases). CDR3 sequence: CASRSREIAYEQYF. The CDR3 DNA reads as TGTGCCAGCAGGTCTCGGGAGATCGCCTACGAGCAGTACTTC.